Listed below are T cell receptor beta chains from one sample, sequenced in a study of vaccination effects on CD4 cells after COVID-19. Some clones are missing from TCRdb's copy, which holds only in-frame ones; the method was immunoSEQ multiplex PCR. Here the sample spans tens of thousands of clones, roughly four fifths being singletons. These receptors have no known antigen. Here the sequenced sample was CD4+ T cells from PBMCs cultured without peptide, taken after COVID-19 vaccination. The receptors derive from a human donor who had a prior SARS-CoV-2 infection. The CDR3 runs from the conserved cysteine through the conserved F or W. A D gene is named only where the DNA matches it firmly. A row's size may be missing; if present it is once, few, many or a size class.

>.|once|TRBV19|TRBJ1-1
TGTGCCAGTAGTCCGCCCCGGTGGTTGAACACTGAAGCTTTCTTT
CASSPPRWLNTEAFF
>TRBD1|few|TRBV7-9|TRBJ1-3
TGTGCCAGCAGCACGGGGACAGGGATCAGGAGAGGTGGAAACACCATATATTTT
CASSTGTGIRRGGNTIYF
>.|.|TRBV2|TRBJ2-6
TGTGCCAGCAGACAGACCCACAACGTCCTGACTTTC
CASRQTHNVLTF
>TRBD1|.|TRBV5-1|TRBJ2-5
TGCGCCAGCAGCCGGACCTGGGACAGGGGGGGAAGGGAGACCCAGTACTTC
CASSRTWDRGGRETQYF
>TRBD1|.|TRBV5-4|TRBJ1-1
TGTGCCAGCAGCTCCTTAACAGGGGGCACTGAAGCTTTCTTT
CASSSLTGGTEAFF
>TRBD2|.|TRBV15|TRBJ2-1
TGTGCCACCAGCAGAGATTGGACTAGCGGGAGTCCGTTGTTCTTC
CATSRDWTSGSPLFF
>.|.|TRBV7-8|TRBJ2-2
TGTGCCAGCAGCCTCTCTAGTTCTAGGTACACCGGGGAGCTGTTTTTT
CASSLSSSRYTGELFF
>TRBD2|.|TRBV10-3|TRBJ2-7
TGTGCCATCAGTTCAAGGGAGGGTAACGGCGAGCAGTACTTC
CAISSREGNGEQYF
>.|.|TRBV9|TRBJ2-1
TGTGCCAGCAGCGTAGTGGGGGCAGCCTACAATGAGCAGTTCTTC
CASSVVGAAYNEQFF
>.|.|TRBV7-8|TRBJ2-1
TGTGCCAGCAGCCGGAGGACGGGGAGCTCCTACAATGAGCAGTTCTTC
CASSRRTGSSYNEQFF
>.|.|TRBV3-1/TRBV3-2|TRBJ2-7
TGTGCCAGCAGCCAAGACACCTACGAGCAGTACTTC
CASSQDTYEQYF
>TRBD1|.|TRBV19|TRBJ2-5
TGTGCCAGTAGCCCGACAGGGTCTGGGGAGACCCAGTACTTC
CASSPTGSGETQYF
>.|.|TRBV10-3|TRBJ1-1
TGTGCCACCACCGCGGGGGAGAACACTGAAGCTTTCTTT
CATTAGENTEAFF
>TRBD2|few|TRBV10-3|TRBJ2-1
TGTGCCATCAGCGGACTAGCGGGGGGGCCGGGGTCGGAGCAGTTCTTC
CAISGLAGGPGSEQFF